This T cell receptor (beta chain) derives from a study of cytomegalovirus exposure and HLA in healthy donors. Study results and limitations: It was reported in a later analysis that an Asian-associated ancestry cluster showed fewer N-insertions than the approximately 700-donor mean. A cluster of highly shared sequence variants was likely a sequencing artifact. Later analysis associated a missense DCLRE1C variant with TCR beta V- and J-gene trimming.

The CDR3 extends over 14 amino acids. Germline V gene lookup returns CDR1 MNHNS and CDR2 SASEGT. V gave up 6 bases and J gave up 4 bases; unmatched junction bases: 8. Use of 60 Vbeta and 13 Jbeta primers characterized the PCR. Sequenced by immunoSEQ multiplex PCR; TCRdb stores in-frame clones only, minus some. The table includes approximately 130,000 clones, around 80% detected once. With regard to this clone: Its antigen is currently unknown.

The TCR comes from a female donor in good health and CMV-seropositive. Sequencing input: PBMCs. V gene TRBV6-1 combines with J gene TRBJ2-5, with TRBD2 matching over 7 bases. The CDR3 loop is CASSHLGRAETQYF. Here the CDR3 DNA reads TGTGCCAGCAGCCACCTGGGGAGGGCAGAGACCCAGTACTTC.